These 22 T cell receptor beta chains share one sample of origin, sequenced in a study of T cell repertoires in cytomegalovirus infection. TCRdb itself ran the reads through MiXCR, one entry per CDR3 protein. Among roughly 720,000 distinct CDR3 sequences listed, 35% were seen once. Input material: PBMCs. These TCRs come from a human donor in good health (CMV status not recorded). Some clones in this sample may be carry-over from other donors' samples.

The chain employs TRBV7-9 and TRBJ1-1, with D possibly being TRBD1 (5 bases). The CDR3 loop spans 17 amino acids. Trimming left V 10 bases short and J 0 bases short, with 24 bases between. Germline lookup yields CDR1 SEHNR and CDR2 FQNEAQ (reference sequence). The CDR3 protein is CAIPSTGAELLNTEAFF. CDR3 DNA: TGTGCCATCCCCTCAACTGGGGCAGAGCTCTTGAACACTGAAGCTTTCTTT.

Only a few counts were recorded for this clonotype. The chain recombines TRBV6-1 with TRBJ2-3; possible D gene TRBD1, 6 bases. In germline, CDR1 is MNHNS, CDR2 SASEGT. This CDR3 is built from 16 residues. The V and J ends lost 5 bases and 0 bases respectively, with 15 bases between them. CDR3 sequence (DNA): TGTGCCAGCAGTCTCGGATTCAGGGGAAGCACAGATACGCAGTATTTT. Its protein is CASSLGFRGSTDTQYF.

Concerning this clonotype: Here the CDR3 omits its conserved ending phenylalanine or tryptophan, so a read error is the likely source. The chain combines TRBV6-1 with TRBJ1-1, with D possibly TRBD1 on 6 matching bases. CDR3 length: 14 amino acids. Trimming removed 4 bases at V and 6 bases at J, with 15 bases between. The V gene's germline CDR1 is MNHNS and CDR2 SASEGT. CDR3 DNA: TGTGCCAGCAGTGCCGACAGGTTTTCCGCTGAAGCTTTCTTG. Protein: CASSADRFSAEAFL.

J is TRBJ1-1 and V is TRBV10-3; 8 bases map to TRBD1. Germline trimming cut 3 bases from V and 6 bases from J; bases unmatched to any gene: 9. Germline assignment: CDR1 ENHRY and CDR2 SYGVKD. CDR3 length: 15 amino acids. CDR3 sequence: CAISELTGARAEAFF. The CDR3 DNA reads as TGTGCCATCAGTGAACTGACAGGGGCGAGGGCTGAAGCTTTCTTT.

This clonotype was seen a handful of times. V and J are TRBV7-6 and TRBJ2-5; a possible D gene is TRBD2 (5 bases). Trimming removed 5 bases from V and 5 bases from J, with 15 bases in between. CDR1 is SGHVS and CDR2 is FNYEAQ in the germline V gene. This CDR3 region has 14 residues. The CDR3 region is CASSPRASSETQYF. In nucleotides, the CDR3 is TGTGCCAGCAGCCCGCGGGCCTCGTCGGAGACCCAGTACTTC.

This clonotype was observed a handful of times. A much larger clone differs by one base, so this may be a read error. The chain uses TRBV7-6 and TRBJ1-1; the D gene is possibly TRBD1 (6 bases). The CDR3 spans 14 residues. Germline V lookup: CDR1 SGHVS, CDR2 FNYEAQ. The CDR3 coding sequence is TGTGCCAGCACTCAAGGGGGAATGAACACTGAATCTTTCTTT. Its protein is CASTQGGMNTESFF.

The chain couples TRBV5-6 to TRBJ1-2; D gene unclear. Trimming cost V 0 bases and J 8 bases, with 17 bases left between them. Germline V gene sequence: CDR1 SGHDT, CDR2 YYEEEE. The CDR3 extends over 15 amino acids. DNA of the CDR3: TGTGCCAGCAGCTTGGCCAACCCAGCGAGGAGAGGCTACACCTTC. Protein product: CASSLANPARRGYTF.

This clonotype turned up a few times. The rearrangement uses TRBV7-9 and TRBJ2-3, with a tentative D call TRBD2 (6 bases). The CDR3 has 15 amino acids. V lost 8 bases and J 4 bases, leaving 19 bases between the germline ends. Per the germline V gene, CDR1 is SEHNR and CDR2 is FQNEAQ (reference sequence). CDR3 coding DNA: TGTGCCAGCGGTCTGGAGCGGAGGGGCCCAGATACGCAGTATTTT. Its translation is CASGLERRGPDTQYF.

Regarding this clonotype: No conserved phenylalanine or tryptophan ends this CDR3, so it is likely a read error. This chain uses TRBV28 with TRBJ2-7; possible D gene TRBD2, 5 bases. This CDR3 region has 17 residues. Trimming took off 3 bases at V and 4 bases at J, with 22 bases between the two ends. Germline V gene lookup returns CDR1 MDHEN and CDR2 SYDVKM. CDR3 sequence reads: CASSFDFGEPPPYEQYL. CDR3 nucleotides: TGTGCCAGCAGTTTCGACTTCGGGGAGCCACCCCCATACGAGCAGTACTTA.

This clonotype was detected a few times. V and J are TRBV5-6 and TRBJ2-1, with unresolved D. The CDR3 has 14 amino acids. V lost 0 bases and J lost 7, with 11 bases in between. Germline values: CDR1 SGHDT, CDR2 YYEEEE. The CDR3 coding sequence is TGTGCCAGCAGCTTGGAACAGTTCAATAATGAGCAGTTCTTC. It translates to CASSLEQFNNEQFF. Variable domain in full (rest from reference TRBV5-6 and TRBJ2-1): DAGVTQSPTHLIKTRGQQVTLRCSPKSGHDTVSWYQQALGQGPQFIFQYYEEEERQRGNFPDRFSGHQFPNYSSELNVNALLLGDSALYLCASSLEQFNNEQFFGPGTRLTVL.

This clonotype was recorded many times. The J gene is TRBJ2-7, the V gene TRBV7-2; possibly TRBD1 for D (6 bases). Germline V lookup: CDR1 SGHTA, CDR2 FQGNSA. This CDR3 spans 12 amino acids. Trimming removed 0 bases at V and 6 bases at J, with 6 bases between. Here the CDR3 reads CASSLARGEQYF. The CDR3 bases are TGTGCCAGCAGCTTAGCCAGGGGCGAGCAGTACTTC.

V is TRBV7-3 and J is TRBJ2-3; TRBD1 might be the D (5 bases). V lost 0 bases and J 3 bases, leaving 10 bases between the germline ends. Germline V gene data show CDR1 as SGHTA and CDR2 as FQGTGA. The CDR3 is 15 amino acids. The CDR3 bases are TGTGCCAGCAGCTTAACTATACAGGTTACAGATACGCAGTATTTT. This encodes CASSLTIQVTDTQYF.

The sample holds many counts of this clonotype. The V call is TRBV7-8, the J call TRBJ1-1; D is unclear. CDR1 and CDR2 (germline): SGHVS, FQNEAQ. Trimming pared 3 bases from V and 0 bases from J, leaving 17 bases between. The CDR3 spans 17 residues. CDR3 region: CASSFGRRRGMNTEAFF. DNA of the CDR3: TGTGCCAGCAGCTTCGGCCGGAGGCGGGGTATGAACACTGAAGCTTTCTTT.

The chain recombines TRBV7-9 with TRBJ2-7; D perhaps matches TRBD2 (7 bases). CDR1 and CDR2 from the germline V gene are SEHNR and FQNEAQ (reference sequence). With 7 bases removed from V and 6 bases from J, the gap between germline ends came to 13 bases. The CDR3 spans 12 residues. The CDR3 spells CASNRGGAEQYF. CDR3 nucleotides: TGTGCCAGCAACCGAGGGGGGGCCGAGCAGTACTTC. Combining the CDR3 with reference TRBV7-9 and TRBJ2-7 gives the whole variable domain DTGVSQNPRHKITKRGQNVTFRCDPISEHNRLYWYRQTLGQGPEFLTYFQNEAQLEKSRLLSDRFSAERPKGSFSTLEIQRTEQGDSAMYLCASNRGGAEQYFGPGTRLTVT.

This chain joins TRBV12-3 or TRBV12-4 and TRBJ2-4; maybe TRBD1 (6 bases). This CDR3 is 13 amino acids long. V lost 2 bases to trimming and J lost 7 bases, with 9 bases between them. CDR3 nucleotide sequence: TGTGCCAGCAGTTTATCAGGGGTGAACATTCAGTACTTC. As protein: CASSLSGVNIQYF.

The rearrangement links TRBV7-3 to TRBJ2-3, with no clear D. Germline-derived CDR1 and CDR2 are SGHTA and FQGTGA. The CDR3 has 14 residues. Trimming stripped 0 bases from V and 3 bases from J, with 7 bases between. CDR3: CASSLTATTDTQYF. The CDR3 nucleotides read TGTGCCAGCAGCTTAACCGCAACAACAGATACGCAGTATTTT.

This clonotype was seen a handful of times. V and J are TRBV7-9 and TRBJ2-7; D call uncertain. Between the trimmed V and J ends, which lost 6 bases and 3 bases, there was a span of 18 bases. Per germline, CDR1 SEHNR and CDR2 FQNEAQ (reference sequence). The CDR3 has 15 residues. CDR3 nucleotides: TGTGCCAGCAGGGGCACCGGCAGCATGGTCTACGAGCAGTACTTC. Translation: CASRGTGSMVYEQYF. The full variable domain, completed using reference TRBV7-9 and TRBJ2-7, is DTGVSQNPRHKITKRGQNVTFRCDPISEHNRLYWYRQTLGQGPEFLTYFQNEAQLEKSRLLSDRFSAERPKGSFSTLEIQRTEQGDSAMYLCASRGTGSMVYEQYFGPGTRLTVT.

CDR3 sequence reads: CSVDRTQEGGYEQYF. The CDR3 nucleotides are TGCAGCGTTGATAGAACACAGGAAGGGGGCTACGAGCAGTACTTC. The V call is TRBV29-1, the J call TRBJ2-7; a weak D match, TRBD1 (6 bases). CDR1 and CDR2 from the germline V gene are SQVTM and ANQGSEA. V was shortened by 3 bases and J by 3 bases, with 18 bases between the two germline ends. The length of the CDR3 is 15 residues.

The V call is TRBV5-4, the J call TRBJ2-5; D remains ambiguous. Per germline, CDR1 SGHNT and CDR2 YYREEE (reference sequence). The V end was cut by 2 bases, the J end by 1 base, with 3 bases between. CDR3 length: 12 amino acids. The CDR3 is CASSFFQETQYF. The CDR3 bases are TGTGCCAGCAGCTTTTTCCAAGAGACCCAGTACTTC. Based on the CDR3 plus reference TRBV5-4 and TRBJ2-5, the full variable domain is ETGVTQSPTHLIKTRGQQVTLRCSSQSGHNTVSWYQQALGQGPQFIFQYYREEENGRGNFPPRFSGLQFPNYSSELNVNALELDDSALYLCASSFFQETQYFGPGTRLLVL.

V usage is TRBV4-2 and J usage is TRBJ2-7; D might be TRBD2 (6 bases). Germline-derived CDR1 and CDR2 are LGHNA and YNFKEQ. The V end was cut by 3 bases, the J end by 0 bases, with 9 bases between. The CDR3 covers 14 residues. The CDR3 sequence: CASSQAGPSYEQYF. The CDR3 region has the DNA TGTGCCAGCAGCCAGGCGGGACCCTCCTACGAGCAGTACTTC.

This clonotype was found a few times. In DNA, the CDR3 is TGTGCCAGCAGCTTAGTCCGAACCTACGAGCAGTACTTC. It is translated as CASSLVRTYEQYF. The gene calls are TRBV7-2 and TRBJ2-7; D remains unclear. This CDR3 contains 13 residues. V gave up 1 base and J gave up 2 bases, with 6 bases separating them. Germline loops: CDR1 SGHTA, CDR2 FQGNSA.

The rearrangement links TRBV28 to TRBJ2-5, with TRBD2 as a possible D gene (7 bases). This CDR3 is 15 amino acids long. The germline gives CDR1 MDHEN, CDR2 SYDVKM. The V end was cut by 6 bases, the J end by 1 base, with 15 bases between. The CDR3 nucleotides read TGTGCCAGCAGAGAGGGGGGGCCGCTCCAAGAGACCCAGTACTTC. It specifies CASREGGPLQETQYF.